Below are 21 T cell receptor beta chains sequenced from a single sample in a study of blood T cell repertoires in COVID-19. Data came from immunoSEQ multiplex PCR; TCRdb stores just in-frame clones and leaves some out. The repertoire has about 120,000 clones, more than 80% of them found once; the top ten carry about 10%. The sequencing input was peripheral blood. The receptors come from a human donor in a cohort sampled during active COVID-19.

The J gene is TRBJ1-1, the V gene TRBV29-1; TRBD1 is a possible D gene (6 bases). CDR3 length: 12 amino acids. Trimming pared 4 bases from V and 8 bases from J, leaving 14 bases between. Germline loops: CDR1 SQVTM, CDR2 ANQGSEA. The CDR3 bases are TGCAGCGTTGTCAGGGGCTCTACCGAAGCTTTCTTT. Amino acids: CSVVRGSTEAFF.

The rearrangement joins TRBV24-1 to TRBJ2-7; 11 bases agree with TRBD1. CDR1 and CDR2 (germline): KGHDR, SFDVKD. Trimming cost V 9 bases and J 5 bases; bases outside gene matches: 8. This CDR3 is 14 amino acids long. CDR3 in amino acids: CATLDRGLLNEQYF. The CDR3 DNA reads TGTGCCACCTTGGACAGGGGGCTTTTAAACGAGCAGTACTTC.

To note about this clone: In the same sample, other DNA sequences code for this CDR3. This rearrangement joins TRBV30 to TRBJ1-1; no definite D call. Germline V gene data show CDR1 as GTSNPN and CDR2 as SVGIG (reference sequence). The CDR3 sequence is 11 residues long. V lost 0 bases to trimming and J lost 4 bases, with 3 bases between them. Written as DNA, the CDR3 is TGTGCCTGGAGTGTTAGCACTGAAGCTTTCTTT. Translation gives CAWSVSTEAFF.

The chain combines TRBV6-5 with TRBJ1-2; D ambiguous. CDR3 length equals 13 residues. V was pared by 6 bases and J by 6 bases, with 14 bases between. Germline V gives CDR1 MNHEY, CDR2 SVGAGI. In DNA form, the CDR3 reads TGTGCCAGCAGCCCCTCCCACGGGGATGGCTACACCTTC. Translating it yields CASSPSHGDGYTF.

Relative to its sample, this clone is medium-sized. The DNA for the CDR3 is TGTGCCAGCAGTCGGAAGGGGGCCTCCTATAATTCACCCCTCCACTTT. Its protein is CASSRKGASYNSPLHF. V usage is TRBV2 and J usage is TRBJ1-6, with 7 nucleotides matching TRBD1. The CDR3 totals 16 residues. The germline V gene has CDR1 SNHLY and CDR2 FYNNEI. The V segment lost 5 bases and the J segment 0 bases; nucleotides outside the gene matches: 4.

This clone was detected once. The V call is TRBV7-2, the J call TRBJ2-3; tentative D call: TRBD1 (6 bases). Between the trimmed V and J ends, which lost 2 bases and 3 bases, there was a span of 12 bases. CDR1 and CDR2 from the germline V gene are SGHTA and FQGNSA. This CDR3 contains 15 residues. As DNA, the CDR3 is TGTGCCAGCAGCTTAATCCCACAGGGTACAGATACGCAGTATTTT. Amino acid sequence: CASSLIPQGTDTQYF. Full variable domain (rest looked up from reference TRBV7-2 and TRBJ2-3): GAGVSQSPSNKVTEKGKDVELRCDPISGHTALYWYRQSLGQGLEFLIYFQGNSAPDKSGLPSDRFSAERTGGSVSTLTIQRTQQEDSAVYLCASSLIPQGTDTQYFGPGTRLTVL.

This clone was found a few times. The chain couples TRBV7-3 to TRBJ2-5; D perhaps matches TRBD1 (6 bases). The CDR3 is 14 residues long. The V and J ends lost 5 bases and 2 bases respectively, with 12 bases between them. CDR1 is SGHTA, CDR2 FQGTGA, per germline. Here the CDR3 DNA reads TGTGCCAGCAGCCCAGGGGACGGACAAGAGACCCAGTACTTC. Translation: CASSPGDGQETQYF.

The V call is TRBV6-5, the J call TRBJ1-2; D call uncertain. V was trimmed by 9 bases and J by 4 bases, leaving 15 bases between them. The CDR3 has 13 residues. Germline V gene lookup returns CDR1 MNHEY and CDR2 SVGAGI. This CDR3 is CASSNLSGYGYTF. CDR3 sequence (DNA): TGTGCCAGTAGTAACTTGTCGGGCTATGGCTACACCTTC.

V gene TRBV4-3 combines with J gene TRBJ2-3; 11 bases match TRBD2. With V trimmed by 5 bases and J by 3 bases, 10 bases remained unmatched. CDR3 size: 17 residues. Germline V lookup: CDR1 LGHNA, CDR2 YSLEER. In nucleotides, the CDR3 is TGCGCCAGCAGCTCAGAACCCCTAGCGGGGGGTACAGATACGCAGTATTTT. The encoded protein is CASSSEPLAGGTDTQYF.

The V call is TRBV6-1, the J call TRBJ1-2; D is undetermined. Trimming took off 1 base at V and 7 bases at J, with 19 bases between the two ends. From germline, CDR1 is MNHNS and CDR2 SASEGT. The CDR3 runs to 16 residues. The CDR3 nucleotides read TGTGCCAGCAGTGAAGGTGGGCCGATGGCATGGCGTGGCTACACCTTC. It specifies CASSEGGPMAWRGYTF.

The J gene is TRBJ2-1, the V gene TRBV7-9; 10 bases are shared with TRBD1. This CDR3 has 18 residues. From germline, CDR1 is SEHNR and CDR2 FQNEAQ (reference sequence). The ends lost 1 base at V and 3 bases at J; junction bases unmatched: 9. This CDR3 is CASSLETLGTGVYNEQFF. For the CDR3, the DNA is TGTGCCAGCAGCTTAGAGACCCTCGGGACAGGGGTCTACAATGAGCAGTTCTTC.

The V call is TRBV18, the J call TRBJ2-7, with D perhaps matching TRBD1 (5 bases). The CDR3 is 15 amino acids. CDR1 is KGHSH and CDR2 is LQKENI in the germline V gene. V shed 3 bases and J shed 7 bases, with 19 bases lying between them. CDR3 DNA sequence: TGTGCCAGCTCACCGCCGACAGCTCTCCTACGGGAGCAGTACTTC. This codes for CASSPPTALLREQYF.

CDR3 residues: CASSLLQGREGYTF. The CDR3 coding sequence is TGTGCCAGCAGCTTACTACAGGGGCGTGAGGGCTACACCTTC. The rearrangement links TRBV7-2 to TRBJ1-2, with 7 bases aligning to TRBD1. Trimming removed 2 bases from V and 8 bases from J; junction bases left unmatched: 8. Germline-derived CDR1 and CDR2 are SGHTA and FQGNSA. The CDR3 is 14 residues long.

The chain joins TRBV6-5 to TRBJ1-2, with TRBD1 as a possible D gene (5 bases). Trimming removed 6 bases from V and 4 bases from J, with 15 bases in between. CDR3 length: 14 amino acids. Per the germline V gene, CDR1 is MNHEY and CDR2 is SVGAGI. CDR3 sequence: CASRQGAGFYGYTF. The DNA of the CDR3 is TGTGCCAGCAGACAAGGGGCAGGCTTCTATGGCTACACCTTC.

V and J are TRBV11-1 and TRBJ1-2, with D maybe TRBD1 (5 bases). The CDR3 is made up of 14 amino acids. Germline loops: CDR1 SGHAT, CDR2 FQDESV (reference sequence). Between the trimmed V and J ends, which lost 0 bases and 3 bases, there was a span of 8 bases. Written as DNA, the CDR3 is TGTGCCAGCAGCTTAGCAGGGGCGGACTATGGCTACACCTTC. It encodes CASSLAGADYGYTF.

The chain employs TRBV19 and TRBJ1-5, with D tentatively TRBD1 (5 bases). The CDR3 sequence is 12 residues long. V was trimmed by 4 bases and J by 11 bases, leaving 12 bases between them. Looked up from germline, CDR1 is LNHDA and CDR2 is SQIVND (reference sequence). DNA for the CDR3: TGTGCCAGTAGTACAAGGGGTGGGGCCCAGCATTTT. It encodes CASSTRGGAQHF.

This chain joins TRBV4-1 and TRBJ1-5; 10 nucleotides agree with TRBD1. CDR3 size: 17 residues. Trimming cost V 3 bases and J 2 bases; bases outside gene matches: 7. CDR1 MGHRA and CDR2 YSYEKL come from the germline V gene. This CDR3 is CASSHPGQGEGNQPQHF. DNA for the CDR3: TGCGCCAGCAGCCATCCTGGACAGGGGGAAGGCAATCAGCCCCAGCATTTT.

The rearrangement uses TRBV11-2 and TRBJ2-1; TRBD2 aligns across 11 bases. V lost 2 bases to trimming and J lost 5 bases; unmatched junction nucleotides: 5. Germline values: CDR1 SGHAT, CDR2 FQNNGV. This CDR3 has 16 residues. CDR3 amino acids: CASSLTLAGGNNEQFF. The CDR3, as DNA: TGTGCCAGCAGCTTAACCCTAGCGGGGGGTAACAATGAGCAGTTCTTC.

Concerning this clone: A junction end diverges from the germline sequence, so it may reflect a read error. This chain links TRBV7-7 with TRBJ1-3, with D possibly matching TRBD1 (5 bases). The CDR3 extends over 14 amino acids. Germline V gives CDR1 SSHAT, CDR2 FNYEAQ (reference sequence). The DNA for the CDR3 is TGTGCTAGCAGCCAGACAGACAGTGGAAACACCATATATTTT. It specifies CASSQTDSGNTIYF.

This clone was observed a few times. A read error may produce the germline difference seen at one junction end. The chain employs TRBV27 and TRBJ2-7; 7 bases line up with TRBD1. Germline V gene sequence: CDR1 MNHEY, CDR2 SMNVEV (reference sequence). The CDR3 contains 13 residues. CDR3 loop: CATSVGTDYEQYF. In DNA form, the CDR3 reads TGTGCCACCAGTGTCGGGACAGACTACGAGCAGTACTTC.

The chain employs TRBV30 and TRBJ2-2; TRBD1 agrees at 8 bases. This CDR3 is built from 14 residues. The germline V gene has CDR1 GTSNPN and CDR2 SVGIG (reference sequence). V gave up 0 bases and J gave up 5 bases; unmatched junction bases: 2. The CDR3 sequence is CAWSVNRGTGELFF. Written as DNA, the CDR3 is TGTGCCTGGAGTGTAAACAGGGGGACCGGGGAGCTGTTTTTT. Full variable domain (rest looked up from reference TRBV30 and TRBJ2-2): SQTIHQWPATLVQPVGSPLSLECTVEGTSNPNLYWYRQAAGRGLQLLFYSVGIGQISSEVPQNLSASRPQDRQFILSSKKLLLSDSGFYLCAWSVNRGTGELFFGEGSRLTVL.